These 28 T cell receptor beta chains share one sample of origin, sequenced in a study of blood T cells in healthy people across ages. A sample-barcoded 5' primer and a J-beta primer mix were used in a second PCR of roughly 6 to 12 cycles. TCRdb fed the 5' RACE reads into MiXCR, producing one record per CDR3 protein. The sample includes hundreds of thousands of distinct CDR3 sequences, around 25% seen only once; the top ten take 9.4%. The data also belong to a second study, concerning T cells of mothers and their children.

Source material: blood. The receptors stem from a boy aged 5 to 17 in good health.

The chain links TRBV27 to TRBJ1-5; maybe TRBD1 (6 bases). The germline V gene has CDR1 MNHEY and CDR2 SMNVEV (reference sequence). The V and J ends lost 4 bases and 2 bases respectively, with 12 bases between them. The CDR3 is 15 residues long. CDR3 residues: CASSYTGWGNQPQHF. CDR3 DNA sequence: TGTGCCAGCAGTTACACAGGGTGGGGCAATCAGCCCCAGCATTTT.

The sample holds a few counts of this clonotype. The chain links TRBV6-1 to TRBJ1-4, with D perhaps matching TRBD1 (5 bases). Looked up from germline, CDR1 is MNHNS and CDR2 is SASEGT. With 5 bases removed from V and 4 bases from J, the gap between germline ends came to 14 bases. The length of the CDR3 is 15 residues. The CDR3 region is CASSRGRMDNEKLFF. DNA for the CDR3: TGTGCCAGCAGTAGGGGACGGATGGATAATGAAAAACTGTTTTTT.

The CDR3 region has the DNA TGCAGTGCTAGAGCCCTCGGTGACACGCCTAACATTCAGTACTTC. This translates into CSARALGDTPNIQYF. The chain uses TRBV20-1 and TRBJ2-4; D unresolved. Germline lookup yields CDR1 DFQATT and CDR2 SNEGSKA (reference sequence). This CDR3 contains 15 residues. V was trimmed by 1 base and J by 7 bases, leaving 17 bases between them.

The CDR3 coding sequence is TGTGCCAGCAGTTACCCCTCCTCCGGAAGTAACACTGAAGCTTTCTTT. Its translation: CASSYPSSGSNTEAFF. This chain links TRBV6-6 with TRBJ1-1; D remains ambiguous. Trimming cost V 2 bases and J 2 bases, with 15 bases left between them. This CDR3 has 16 amino acids. Germline V gene lookup returns CDR1 MNHNY and CDR2 SVGAGI (reference sequence).

This clonotype was detected a few times. V and J are TRBV6-1 and TRBJ2-5; 8 bases match TRBD2. In germline, CDR1 is MNHNS, CDR2 SASEGT. This CDR3 is built from 14 residues. The J segment lost 3 bases and the V segment lost 7 bases, leaving 7 bases of the junction unmatched. CDR3 sequence reads: CASNIAGLEETQYF. The DNA of the CDR3 is TGTGCCAGCAATATAGCGGGATTAGAAGAGACCCAGTACTTC.

This clonotype was recorded many times. This chain joins TRBV4-1 and TRBJ2-5; D may be TRBD1 or TRBD2 (5 bases each). Near its end, the DNA agrees better with TRBJ2-7, so the J call may be wrong. Germline values: CDR1 MGHRA, CDR2 YSYEKL. The CDR3 loop spans 13 amino acids. The CDR3 DNA reads TGCGCCAGCAGCGAGGGGCCCTCCTACGAGCAGTACTTC. Its translation is CASSEGPSYEQYF.

V is TRBV13 and J is TRBJ2-1; D ambiguous. V was trimmed by 3 bases and J by 7 bases, leaving 10 bases between them. The length of the CDR3 is 13 residues. Germline CDR1 is PRHDT and CDR2 is FYEKMQ (reference sequence). The CDR3 reads CASSLKVRNEQFF. The CDR3 DNA reads as TGTGCCAGCAGCTTGAAAGTTCGAAATGAGCAGTTCTTC.

J is TRBJ2-7 and V is TRBV20-1; a weak D match, TRBD2 (5 bases). Germline assignment: CDR1 DFQATT and CDR2 SNEGSKA (reference sequence). The CDR3 is made up of 12 amino acids. Between the trimmed V and J ends, which lost 3 bases and 4 bases, there was a span of 10 bases. The CDR3 DNA reads as TGCAGTGCTAGGTGGGGAGAGTACGAGCAGTACTTC. Residues: CSARWGEYEQYF.

Written as DNA, the CDR3 is TGTGCCAGCAAGAGCGGGGGAGGGTCTAAAGAGACCCAGTACTTC. It yields the protein CASKSGGGSKETQYF. The genes are TRBV28 and TRBJ2-5, with 8 bases lining up with TRBD2. Germline V lookup: CDR1 MDHEN, CDR2 SYDVKM. The CDR3 is made up of 15 amino acids. V was clipped by 7 bases and J by 3 bases; unmatched bases: 10.

The CDR3: CSVAGGQETQYF. In DNA form, the CDR3 reads TGCAGCGTCGCCGGGGGCCAAGAGACCCAGTACTTC. This chain uses TRBV29-1 with TRBJ2-5, with TRBD2 as a possible D gene (6 bases). The germline V gene encodes CDR1 SQVTM and CDR2 ANQGSEA. V shed 6 bases and J shed 1 base, with 9 bases lying between them. The CDR3 loop spans 12 amino acids.

This clonotype showed up just a few times. This may come from a read error, since a much larger clone is one base off. The chain couples TRBV7-2 to TRBJ2-7; a weak D match, TRBD2 (6 bases). CDR1 is SGHTA, CDR2 FQGNSA, per germline. The V end was cut by 4 bases, the J end by 3 bases, with 10 bases between. The length of the CDR3 is 13 residues. CDR3 region: CASSSGLYYEQYF. CDR3 sequence (DNA): TGTGCCAGCAGCTCGGGACTCTACTACGAGCAGTACTTC. Based on the CDR3 plus reference TRBV7-2 and TRBJ2-7, the full variable domain is GAGVSQSPSNKVTEKGKDVELRCDPISGHTALYWYRQSLGQGLEFLIYFQGNSAPDKSGLPSDRFSAERTGGSVSTLTIQRTQQEDSAVYLCASSSGLYYEQYFGPGTRLTVT.

The rearrangement links TRBV2 to TRBJ2-7; D possibly corresponds to TRBD1 (6 bases). V lost 8 bases and J 0 bases, leaving 11 bases between the germline ends. Germline V CDR1 and CDR2: SNHLY, FYNNEI. The CDR3 contains 13 residues. This CDR3 is CASAEDSSYEQYF. CDR3 coding DNA: TGTGCCAGCGCCGAGGACAGCTCCTACGAGCAGTACTTC.

This clonotype was detected only a few times. This chain links TRBV7-2 with TRBJ1-1; D is uncertain. CDR1 and CDR2 from the germline V gene are SGHTA and FQGNSA. Trimming left V 2 bases short and J 1 base short, with 8 bases between. This CDR3 is 14 amino acids long. The CDR3, as DNA: TGTGCCAGCAGCTTACTTGTTGAGAACACTGAAGCTTTCTTT. Amino acids: CASSLLVENTEAFF.

The chain employs TRBV3-1 and TRBJ1-1, with a tentative D call TRBD1 (6 bases). From germline, CDR1 is LGHDT and CDR2 YNNKEL (reference sequence). The CDR3 sequence is 15 residues long. The V end lost 2 bases, the J end lost 0 bases, and 10 bases lay between the germline ends. The CDR3 DNA reads as TGTGCCAGCAGCCAATCAGGGGCTATGAACACTGAAGCTTTCTTT. Its protein product is CASSQSGAMNTEAFF.

V is TRBV7-2 and J is TRBJ2-7, with 8 bases lining up with TRBD2. This CDR3 spans 18 amino acids. CDR1 and CDR2 from the germline V gene are SGHTA and FQGNSA. Germline trimming cut 5 bases from V and 3 bases from J; bases unmatched to any gene: 18. Here the CDR3 DNA reads TGTGCCAGCAGCCATCGGAGTGCGGGGGGCAGTAAAGACTACGAGCAGTACTTC. Amino acid sequence: CASSHRSAGGSKDYEQYF.

The rearrangement uses TRBV29-1 and TRBJ1-1; the D is unclear. The ends were cut back, 5 bases at V and 0 bases at J, with 10 bases in the middle. This CDR3 spans 13 amino acids. Germline V gene lookup returns CDR1 SQVTM and CDR2 ANQGSEA. The CDR3 DNA reads as TGCAGCGTTTCAGCCCTACTGAACACTGAAGCTTTCTTT. Protein: CSVSALLNTEAFF.

The gene calls are TRBV5-1 and TRBJ2-7, with a tentative D call TRBD2 (6 bases). V lost 4 bases and J lost 2, with 16 bases in between. The germline V gene has CDR1 SGHRS and CDR2 YFSETQ. The CDR3 has 15 amino acids. Written as DNA, the CDR3 is TGCGCCAGCAGCCCAACCTGGGGGGACCCCTACGAGCAGTACTTC. Its translation is CASSPTWGDPYEQYF.

This sequence joins TRBV5-1 and TRBJ1-6; tentatively, D is TRBD1 (6 bases). V was pared by 2 bases and J by 8 bases, with 23 bases between. Per the germline V gene, CDR1 is SGHRS and CDR2 is YFSETQ. The CDR3 length is 18 residues. The CDR3 region has the DNA TGCGCCAGCAGCTTATGGCCCTTACAGGGTGTGGGTGATTCACCCCTCCACTTT. Translation: CASSLWPLQGVGDSPLHF.

This clonotype came up a few times. The chain combines TRBV11-2 with TRBJ2-5, with D possibly TRBD1 on 6 matching bases. CDR1 is SGHAT and CDR2 is FQNNGV in the germline V gene. V was shortened by 7 bases and J by 11 bases, with 26 bases between the two germline ends. This CDR3 has 15 residues. CDR3 in DNA: TGTGCCAGCACCGCGACAGGAAGCGTTCCGGCGGAGCAGTACTTC. As protein: CASTATGSVPAEQYF.

The chain recombines TRBV20-1 with TRBJ2-4; TRBD1 agrees at 9 bases. CDR1 is DFQATT and CDR2 is SNEGSKA in the germline V gene (reference sequence). This CDR3 comprises 13 residues. V trimming: 7 bases; J trimming: 6 bases; junction bases outside the gene matches: 7. The CDR3 sequence: CSVNGQGRNIQYF. The CDR3, as DNA: TGCAGTGTGAACGGACAGGGGCGAAACATTCAGTACTTC.

This clonotype has a handful of counts. The chain is built from TRBV7-8 and TRBJ2-7, with a possible D match to TRBD2 (6 bases). V was shortened by 7 bases and J by 0 bases, with 10 bases between the two germline ends. The V gene's germline CDR1 is SGHVS and CDR2 FQNEAQ. This CDR3 contains 13 residues. CDR3 bases: TGTGCCAGCATAGGCGGGAACTCCTACGAGCAGTACTTC. Protein sequence: CASIGGNSYEQYF.

A few counts support this clonotype. V usage is TRBV24-1 and J usage is TRBJ2-5; TRBD1 is a possible D gene (6 bases). V was cut by 6 bases and J by 5 bases, with 12 bases left in between. CDR3 size: 13 residues. Germline assignment: CDR1 KGHDR and CDR2 SFDVKD. The chain's CDR3 is CATSIGGGETQYF. CDR3 DNA sequence: TGTGCCACCAGTATAGGGGGTGGGGAGACCCAGTACTTC.

The chain is built from TRBV3-1 and TRBJ2-3; TRBD2 is a possible D gene (6 bases). V was pared by 3 bases and J by 6 bases, with 10 bases between. Germline V CDR1 and CDR2: LGHDT, YNNKEL (reference sequence). This CDR3 comprises 13 residues. CDR3 amino acids: CASSQGLLDTQYF. CDR3 DNA sequence: TGTGCCAGCAGCCAGGGACTCCTCGATACGCAGTATTTT.

This clonotype turned up a few times. The CDR3: CSASRGTGDTGELFF. Written as DNA, the CDR3 is TGCAGTGCTTCGCGAGGGACAGGGGACACCGGGGAGCTGTTTTTT. The chain links TRBV20-1 to TRBJ2-2, with 10 bases lining up with TRBD1. CDR1 is DFQATT, CDR2 SNEGSKA, per germline (reference sequence). This CDR3 spans 15 amino acids. Trimming removed 5 bases from V and 3 bases from J; junction bases left unmatched: 6.

This clonotype was seen only a few times. Here the CDR3 reads CASSFYSSNEQFF. The DNA for the CDR3 is TGTGCCAGCAGTTTTTACTCTTCCAATGAGCAGTTCTTC. The chain joins TRBV12-3 or TRBV12-4 to TRBJ2-1, with D uncertain. This CDR3 has 13 amino acids. The V end lost 3 bases, the J end lost 6 bases, and 9 bases lay between the germline ends.

V is TRBV6-2 or TRBV6-3 and J is TRBJ2-5, with D unclear. The V and J ends lost 0 bases and 7 bases respectively, with 9 bases between them. Germline CDR1 MNHEY, CDR2 SVGEGT. The CDR3 sequence is 13 residues long. The CDR3, as DNA: TGTGCCAGCAGTTACTCGACCTCAGGGACCCAGTACTTC. Translation gives CASSYSTSGTQYF.

This chain uses TRBV5-1 with TRBJ2-7; 10 bases align to TRBD2. Germline loops: CDR1 SGHRS, CDR2 YFSETQ. The CDR3 covers 18 residues. V lost 3 bases and J lost 0; bases outside the gene matches: 12. CDR3 sequence: CASSSDPGTSADSYEQYF. The CDR3 DNA reads as TGCGCCAGCAGCTCTGATCCCGGGACTAGCGCTGACTCCTACGAGCAGTACTTC.

This chain links TRBV7-9 with TRBJ2-3; tentatively, D is TRBD2 (6 bases). V dropped 5 bases and J dropped 6 bases, with 15 bases sitting between them. This CDR3 has 14 amino acids. CDR1 and CDR2 from the germline V gene are SEHNR and FQNEAQ (reference sequence). The CDR3 nucleotides are TGTGCCAGCAGCCAAATGGGGAGGACGGATACGCAGTATTTT. Amino acid sequence: CASSQMGRTDTQYF.